The clone carrying this T cell receptor (beta chain) was detected ten times or more. Its target is not known. CDR1 and CDR2 from the germline V gene are DFQATT and SNEGSKA (reference sequence). This CDR3 has 14 residues. Trimming pared 2 bases from V and 6 bases from J, leaving 17 bases between. Amplification of TCR beta CDR3 regions used RNA transcripts. The library came from an HTBI-primed first-round RT-PCR and a second-round multiplex PCR. TCRdb independently ran MiXCR on the multiplex PCR reads; one entry per CDR3 protein. Counted here are 900,000 to 1,200,000 distinct CDR3 sequences, 35% to 40% occurring once; the ten biggest clones make up around 10%. This sample stems from a study of Graves' ophthalmopathy and Graves' hyperthyroidism. Broader study findings: Blood also contained most of the expanded thyroid clonotypes above 0.001 frequency.

The receptor comes from an adult man with Graves' hyperthyroidism. The chain recombines TRBV20-1 with TRBJ2-7; D ambiguous. The sequenced sample consisted of peripheral blood or thyroid tissue (not recorded which). CDR3 DNA: TGCAGTGCTAGAAGACGAGTGGGATGGTCCGAGCAGTACTTC. Translation gives CSARRRVGWSEQYF.